The T cell receptor beta chain described here comes from a study of breast tumors, draining lymph nodes, adjacent tissues. Study-wide findings and caveats: Luminal-like breast cancer showed significantly greater tumor-nontumor repertoire similarity than basal-like breast cancer did. Tumors had less TCR diversity than lymph nodes, more than nontumor tissue.

TCRdb passed the multiplex PCR reads through MiXCR, listing each CDR3 protein once. The sample holds roughly 86,000 distinct CDR3 sequences; about 21% are singletons and the top ten take around 2.4%. Breast cancer patients provided tissue from their axillary draining lymph nodes. Ten or more counts support this clonotype. What it binds is not known. The CDR3 runs to 13 residues. The V end was cut by 1 base, the J end by 11 bases, with 12 bases between. Germline V gives CDR1 LGHDT, CDR2 YNNKEL (reference sequence). The receptor was derived from a female donor with breast cancer. Some clones in this sample may be carry-over from other donors' samples. V is TRBV3-1 and J is TRBJ2-1, with D perhaps TRBD1 (6 bases). The sequenced sample consisted of axillary lymph node tissue. Here the CDR3 DNA reads TGTGCCAGCAGCCAAGCCCGGGACACACAGCAGTTCTTC. Translating gives CASSQARDTQQFF.